This T cell receptor beta chain appears in the sequencing data of a study of T-cell reconstitution after alpha-beta-depleted transplantation in children. The CDR3 consists of 17 residues. With V trimmed by 6 bases and J by 5 bases, 8 bases remained unmatched. The germline V gene encodes CDR1 LGHDT and CDR2 YNNKEL (reference sequence). This sample's TCRbeta library carried unique molecular identifier barcodes. MiXCR, run by TCRdb on the PCR reads, gives a single entry per CDR3 protein. The data show around 440,000 distinct CDR3 sequences, with about a sixth seen just once and around 28% held by the top ten.

The rearrangement uses TRBV3-1 and TRBJ2-1; 15 positions agree with TRBD2. The sequence came from a boy younger than two who had a stem cell transplant for Wiskott-Aldrich syndrome, so the T cells may come from the graft donor. The sequencing here drew on PBMCs, mostly from graft donor cells, taken 360 days after TCRalphabeta/CD19-depleted stem cell transplant. CDR3 sequence reads: CASRWTSGRALDNEQFF. The CDR3 nucleotides read TGTGCCAGCAGATGGACTAGCGGGAGGGCCCTGGACAATGAGCAGTTCTTC.